This T cell receptor (beta chain) was obtained from a study of T cell repertoires in cytomegalovirus infection. Across the whole study: Recently identified HLA-C-restricted and well-studied HLA-B-restricted CMV epitopes were used.

This clonotype was seen just once. Antigen specificity is unknown. Overall study findings and caveats: Carriers of CMV and the relevant HLA type were discriminated by public TCR beta frequency.

TCRdb used MiXCR to reprocess the reads, holding one entry per CDR3 protein. The table lists a few hundred thousand distinct CDR3 sequences, about 28% of them singletons. The ends were cut back, 7 bases at V and 2 bases at J, with 5 bases in the middle. This CDR3 region has 11 residues. From germline, CDR1 is MNHNS and CDR2 SASEGT. V is TRBV6-1 and J is TRBJ1-1; no clear D. Sample: cultured PBMCs, taken from culture after CMV antigen stimulation. The sequence derives from a human donor in good health (CMV status not recorded). Some clones in this sample may be carry-over from other donors' samples. The CDR3 coding sequence is TGTGCCAGCACTATAAACACTGAAGCTTTCTTT. This translates into CASTINTEAFF.